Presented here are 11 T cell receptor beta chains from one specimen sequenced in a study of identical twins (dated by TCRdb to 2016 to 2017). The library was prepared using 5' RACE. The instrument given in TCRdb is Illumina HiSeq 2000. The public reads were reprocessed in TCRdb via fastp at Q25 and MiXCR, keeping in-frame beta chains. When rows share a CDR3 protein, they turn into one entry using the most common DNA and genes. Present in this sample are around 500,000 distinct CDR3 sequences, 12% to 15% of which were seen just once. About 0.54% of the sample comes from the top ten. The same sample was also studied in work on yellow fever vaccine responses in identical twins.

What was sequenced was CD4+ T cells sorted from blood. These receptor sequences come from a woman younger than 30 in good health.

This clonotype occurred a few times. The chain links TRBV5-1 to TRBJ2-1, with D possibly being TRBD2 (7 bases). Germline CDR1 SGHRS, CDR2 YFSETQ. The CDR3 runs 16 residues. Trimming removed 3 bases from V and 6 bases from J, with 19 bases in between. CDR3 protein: CASSSWGEGGANEQFF. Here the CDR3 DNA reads TGCGCCAGCAGCTCCTGGGGTGAAGGGGGGGCCAATGAGCAGTTCTTC. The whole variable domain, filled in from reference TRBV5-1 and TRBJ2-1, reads KAGVTQTPRYLIKTRGQQVTLSCSPISGHRSVSWYQQTPGQGLQFLFEYFSETQRNKGNFPGRFSGRQFSNSRSEMNVSTLELGDSALYLCASSSWGEGGANEQFFGPGTRLTVL.

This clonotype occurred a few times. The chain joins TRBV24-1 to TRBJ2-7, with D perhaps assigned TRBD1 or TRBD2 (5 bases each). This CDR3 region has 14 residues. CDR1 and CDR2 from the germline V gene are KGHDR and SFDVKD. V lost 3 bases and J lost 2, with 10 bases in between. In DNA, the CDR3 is TGTGCCACCAGTGATGGGGACGGTACCTACGAGCAGTACTTC. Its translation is CATSDGDGTYEQYF.

This CDR3 is CASSQQGALDQPQHF. CDR3 DNA sequence: TGTGCCAGCAGCCAACAGGGGGCTCTGGATCAGCCCCAGCATTTT. The chain carries TRBV3-1 and TRBJ1-5, with TRBD1 matching over 8 bases. Looked up from germline, CDR1 is LGHDT and CDR2 is YNNKEL (reference sequence). After removal of 2 bases from V and 5 bases from J, the junction contained 5 bases not matched to a gene. The CDR3 runs 15 residues.

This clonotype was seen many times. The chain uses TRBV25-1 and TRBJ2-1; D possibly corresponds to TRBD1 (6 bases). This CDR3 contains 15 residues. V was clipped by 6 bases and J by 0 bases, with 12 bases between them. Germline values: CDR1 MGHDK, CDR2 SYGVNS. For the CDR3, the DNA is TGTGCCAGCAGAATACAGGGTGGCTCCTACAATGAGCAGTTCTTC. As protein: CASRIQGGSYNEQFF.

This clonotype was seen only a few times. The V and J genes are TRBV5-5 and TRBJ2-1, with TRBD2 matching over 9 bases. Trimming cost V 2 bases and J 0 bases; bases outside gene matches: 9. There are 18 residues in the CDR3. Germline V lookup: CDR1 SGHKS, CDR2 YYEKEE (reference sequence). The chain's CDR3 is CASSFQRGVASSYNEQFF. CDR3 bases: TGTGCCAGCAGCTTTCAGCGGGGGGTTGCGAGCTCCTACAATGAGCAGTTCTTC.

This CDR3 is CASSFGGLQETQYF. CDR3 DNA: TGCGCCAGCAGCTTTGGGGGGCTCCAAGAGACCCAGTACTTC. V and J are TRBV5-1 and TRBJ2-5, with D perhaps being TRBD1 or TRBD2 (6 bases each). The CDR3 loop spans 14 amino acids. Germline assignment: CDR1 SGHRS and CDR2 YFSETQ. Trimming shortened V by 2 bases and J by 1 base, and 9 bases separated the two germline ends.

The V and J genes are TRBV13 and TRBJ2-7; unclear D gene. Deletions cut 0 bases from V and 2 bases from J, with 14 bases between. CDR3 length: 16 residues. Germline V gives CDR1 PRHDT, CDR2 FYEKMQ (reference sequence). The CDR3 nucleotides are TGTGCCAGCAGCTTAGGCCTCGCGGCACCCACCTACGAGCAGTACTTC. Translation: CASSLGLAAPTYEQYF.

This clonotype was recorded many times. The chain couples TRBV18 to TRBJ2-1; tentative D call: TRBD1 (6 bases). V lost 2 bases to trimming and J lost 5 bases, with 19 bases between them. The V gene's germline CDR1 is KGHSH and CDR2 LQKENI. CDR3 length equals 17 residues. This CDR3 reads CASSPASRDKSNNEQFF. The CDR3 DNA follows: TGTGCCAGCTCACCAGCCTCCCGGGACAAATCTAACAATGAGCAGTTCTTC.

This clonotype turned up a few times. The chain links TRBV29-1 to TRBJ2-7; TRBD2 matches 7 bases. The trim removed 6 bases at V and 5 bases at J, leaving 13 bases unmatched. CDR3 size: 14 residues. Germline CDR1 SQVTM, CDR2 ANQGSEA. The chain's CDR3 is CSVVGGRGADEQYF. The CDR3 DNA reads TGCAGCGTGGTCGGAGGGAGGGGCGCGGACGAGCAGTACTTC.

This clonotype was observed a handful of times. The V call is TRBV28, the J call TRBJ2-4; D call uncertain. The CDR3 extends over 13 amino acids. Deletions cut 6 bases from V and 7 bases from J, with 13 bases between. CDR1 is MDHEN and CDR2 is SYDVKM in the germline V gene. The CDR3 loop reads CASSRPDNNIQYF. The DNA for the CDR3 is TGTGCCAGCAGCCGCCCCGACAACAACATTCAGTACTTC.

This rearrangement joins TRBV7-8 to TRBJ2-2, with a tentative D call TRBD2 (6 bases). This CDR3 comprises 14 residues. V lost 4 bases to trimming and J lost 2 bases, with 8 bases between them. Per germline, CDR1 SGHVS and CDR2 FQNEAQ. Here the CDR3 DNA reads TGTGCCAGCAGCTGGGGACTTAACACCGGGGAGCTGTTTTTT. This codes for CASSWGLNTGELFF.